Presented here are 3 T cell receptor beta chains from one specimen sequenced in a study of blood T cell repertoires in COVID-19. TCRdb's table, derived via immunoSEQ multiplex PCR, lists solely in-frame clones and lacks some. The data hold tens of thousands of clones, with 92% observed a single time. Material: peripheral blood. The receptors stem from a human donor in a cohort sampled during active COVID-19.

V and J are TRBV28 and TRBJ1-1, with D possibly being TRBD1 (6 bases). CDR1 and CDR2 from the germline V gene are MDHEN and SYDVKM. The CDR3 is 14 amino acids. V dropped 6 bases and J dropped 1 base, with 12 bases sitting between them. The CDR3 sequence is CASRPGTRNTEAFF. CDR3 sequence (DNA): TGTGCCAGCAGACCTGGGACAAGGAACACTGAAGCTTTCTTT.

The genes are TRBV9 and TRBJ2-1; D is perhaps TRBD1 (5 bases). The germline V and J ends were trimmed by 3 bases and 9 bases, with 13 bases remaining between them. CDR3 length equals 13 residues. Germline V gene lookup returns CDR1 SGDLS and CDR2 YYNGEE. CDR3 nucleotide sequence: TGTGCCAGCAGCGCCTCAGGGAACCGTGAGCAGTTCTTC. This codes for CASSASGNREQFF. The whole variable domain, remainder taken from reference TRBV9 and TRBJ2-1, is DSGVTQTPKHLITATGQRVTLRCSPRSGDLSVYWYQQSLDQGLQFLIQYYNGEERAKGNILERFSAQQFPDLHSELNLSSLELGDSALYFCASSASGNREQFFGPGTRLTVL.

This chain links TRBV7-2 with TRBJ1-4; TRBD1 aligns across 10 bases. Germline CDR1 SGHTA, CDR2 FQGNSA. V was pared by 5 bases and J by 1 base, with 1 base of the junction left unmatched. This CDR3 has 15 residues. CDR3 amino acids: CASSRDRGTNEKLFF. CDR3 nucleotides: TGTGCCAGCAGCCGGGACAGGGGAACTAATGAAAAACTGTTTTTT.